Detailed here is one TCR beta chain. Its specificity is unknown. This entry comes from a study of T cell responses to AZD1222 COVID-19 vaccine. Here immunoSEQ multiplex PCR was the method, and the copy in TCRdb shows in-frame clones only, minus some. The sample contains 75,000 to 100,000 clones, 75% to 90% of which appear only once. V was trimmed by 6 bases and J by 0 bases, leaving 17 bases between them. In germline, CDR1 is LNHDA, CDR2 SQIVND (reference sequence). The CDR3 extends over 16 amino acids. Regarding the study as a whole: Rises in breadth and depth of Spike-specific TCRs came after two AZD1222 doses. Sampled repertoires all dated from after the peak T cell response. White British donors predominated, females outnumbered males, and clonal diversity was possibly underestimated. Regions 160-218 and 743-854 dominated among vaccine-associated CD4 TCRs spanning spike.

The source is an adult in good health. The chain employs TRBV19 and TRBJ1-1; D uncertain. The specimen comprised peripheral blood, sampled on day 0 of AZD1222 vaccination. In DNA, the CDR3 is TGTGCCAGTAGGCTAACCGTCGCCAGCATGAACACTGAAGCTTTCTTT. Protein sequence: CASRLTVASMNTEAFF.